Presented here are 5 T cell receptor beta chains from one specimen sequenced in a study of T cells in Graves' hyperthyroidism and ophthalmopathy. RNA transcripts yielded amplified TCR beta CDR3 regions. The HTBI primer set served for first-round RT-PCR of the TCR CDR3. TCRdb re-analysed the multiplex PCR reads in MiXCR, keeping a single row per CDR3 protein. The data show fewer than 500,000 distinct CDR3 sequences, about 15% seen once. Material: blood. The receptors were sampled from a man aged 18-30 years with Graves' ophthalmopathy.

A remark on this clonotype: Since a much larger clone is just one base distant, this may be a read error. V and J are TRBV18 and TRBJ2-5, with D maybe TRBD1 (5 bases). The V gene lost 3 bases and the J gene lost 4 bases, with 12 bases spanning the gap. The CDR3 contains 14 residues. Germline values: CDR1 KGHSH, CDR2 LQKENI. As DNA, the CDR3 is TGTGCCAGCTCACCCAGGGAACCACCAGAGACCCAGTACTTC. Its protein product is CASSPREPPETQYF.

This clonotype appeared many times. The DNA of the CDR3 is TGTGCCACCAGTGACCCCGGGACTAGCGGGAGAGGTGAGCAGTTCTTC. Residues: CATSDPGTSGRGEQFF. The rearrangement joins TRBV24-1 to TRBJ2-1; 14 bases are shared with TRBD2. The J segment lost 9 bases and the V segment lost 4 bases, leaving 7 bases of the junction unmatched. The CDR3 contains 16 residues. Germline values: CDR1 KGHDR, CDR2 SFDVKD.

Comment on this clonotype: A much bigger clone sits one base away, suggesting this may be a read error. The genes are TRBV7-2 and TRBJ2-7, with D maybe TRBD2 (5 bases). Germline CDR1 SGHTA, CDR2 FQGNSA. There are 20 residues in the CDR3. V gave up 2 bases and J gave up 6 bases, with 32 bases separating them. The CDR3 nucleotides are TGTGCCAGCAGCTTATCGAACGACCAAACCAAGCGGCGGGCCCTACTCGAGCAGTACTTC. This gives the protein CASSLSNDQTKRRALLEQYF.

CDR3 region: CASSEGGHTKETQYF. The CDR3 DNA reads as TGTGCCAGCAGCGAGGGAGGGCACACGAAAGAGACCCAGTACTTC. The chain couples TRBV9 to TRBJ2-5; 7 bases agree with TRBD2. Germline V CDR1 and CDR2: SGDLS, YYNGEE. J was trimmed by 3 bases and V by 3 bases; bases with no gene match: 8. This CDR3 comprises 15 residues. The full variable domain, completed using reference TRBV9 and TRBJ2-5, is DSGVTQTPKHLITATGQRVTLRCSPRSGDLSVYWYQQSLDQGLQFLIQYYNGEERAKGNILERFSAQQFPDLHSELNLSSLELGDSALYFCASSEGGHTKETQYFGPGTRLLVL.

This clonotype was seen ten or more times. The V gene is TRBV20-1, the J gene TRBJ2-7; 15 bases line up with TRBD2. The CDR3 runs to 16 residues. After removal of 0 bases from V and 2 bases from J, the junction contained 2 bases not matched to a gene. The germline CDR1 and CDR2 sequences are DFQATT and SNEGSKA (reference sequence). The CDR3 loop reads CSARDRTSGRAYEQYF. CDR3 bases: TGCAGTGCTAGAGACAGGACTAGCGGGAGGGCCTACGAGCAGTACTTC.